The 8 T cell receptor beta chains reported below all come from one sample, sequenced in a study of OX40 agonist ivuxolimab in advanced cancers. Assay: immunoSEQ multiplex PCR; the TCRdb copy retains only in-frame clones and omits some. The sample includes about 79,000 clones, 90% seen only once; the top ten take less than 0.35%. This material consisted of CD4+ or CD8+ T cells sorted from blood, taken in a trial of the OX40 agonist ivuxolimab. The receptor set was obtained from an adult with an advanced solid tumor such as melanoma, head and neck, liver or kidney cancer.

The CDR3 is CASSLQTYPSYEQYF. As DNA, the CDR3 is TGTGCCAGCAGCCTTCAGACGTACCCCTCCTACGAGCAGTACTTC. The chain carries TRBV11-2 and TRBJ2-7; D remains unclear. The CDR3 covers 15 residues. Trimming left V 5 bases short and J 0 bases short, with 14 bases between. Germline V CDR1 and CDR2: SGHAT, FQNNGV.

The chain couples TRBV10-2 to TRBJ1-2; a weak D match, TRBD1 (5 bases). Germline-derived CDR1 and CDR2 are WSHSY and SAAADI. The CDR3 spans 13 residues. Trimming cost V 3 bases and J 7 bases, with 12 bases left between them. The CDR3 spells CASSEAGGVGYTF. In nucleotides, the CDR3 is TGCGCCAGCAGTGAAGCGGGAGGGGTTGGCTACACCTTC.

The rearrangement links TRBV7-2 to TRBJ1-1, with D maybe TRBD1 (5 bases). CDR3 length: 14 residues. The V end was cut by 5 bases, the J end by 1 base, with 11 bases between. The germline V gene has CDR1 SGHTA and CDR2 FQGNSA. CDR3 loop: CASSTPGRNTEAFF. The DNA for the CDR3 is TGTGCCAGCAGCACCCCAGGGAGGAACACTGAAGCTTTCTTT.

The rearrangement joins TRBV21-1 to TRBJ1-1. TRBV21-1 is shown as a pseudogene. This CDR3 is 17 amino acids long. CDR3 region: CASSKVGRRRQNTEAFF. For the CDR3, the DNA is TGTGCCAGCAGCAAAGTGGGAAGGAGACGGCAGAACACTGAAGCTTTCTTT.

Remarks on this clone: The sample has other DNA sequences that encode this CDR3 too. The chain carries TRBV10-1 and TRBJ2-2; D is uncertain. Germline values: CDR1 WNHNN, CDR2 SYGVQD (reference sequence). Trimming took off 6 bases at V and 5 bases at J, with 13 bases between the two ends. The CDR3 loop spans 14 amino acids. The CDR3 region is CASSTSGRTGELFF. The CDR3 coding sequence is TGCGCCAGCAGCACCTCTGGACGGACCGGGGAGCTGTTTTTT.

The V call is TRBV5-4, the J call TRBJ2-1, with 9 bases fitting TRBD2. J lost 6 bases, V lost 5 bases, and 9 bases had no gene match. CDR1 SGHNT and CDR2 YYREEE come from the germline V gene (reference sequence). The CDR3 sequence is 15 residues long. The CDR3 DNA reads TGTGCCAGCAGACTGAGCGGGGGGAAGATCAATGAGCAGTTCTTC. This sequence encodes CASRLSGGKINEQFF.

The chain employs TRBV28 and TRBJ1-5; 7 bases line up with TRBD1. The junction had 15 bases not matched to a gene; V was cut back by 7 bases and J by 6 bases. There are 16 residues in the CDR3. The germline V gene encodes CDR1 MDHEN and CDR2 SYDVKM. The CDR3 loop reads CASINRGTELGQPQHF. CDR3 coding DNA: TGTGCCAGCATCAACAGGGGAACAGAGTTGGGTCAGCCCCAGCATTTT.

The chain links TRBV5-8 to TRBJ2-1; perhaps TRBD2 as D (6 bases). The CDR3 is made up of 17 amino acids. V was trimmed by 0 bases and J by 1 base, leaving 14 bases between them. Per the germline V gene, CDR1 is SGHTS and CDR2 is YDEGEE. Here the CDR3 DNA reads TGTGCCAGCAGCTTGGCTGAGGGAGGCAGGTCCTACAATGAGCAGTTCTTC. This gives the protein CASSLAEGGRSYNEQFF.